The clone carrying this T cell receptor beta chain was seen repeatedly, ten times or more. Its antigen remains unidentified. TCR beta CDR3 regions were amplified from RNA. With the HTBI primer set, the TCR CDR3 went through a first round of RT-PCR. TCRdb passed the multiplex PCR reads through MiXCR, listing each CDR3 protein once. The repertoire includes under 350,000 distinct CDR3 sequences, roughly 20% of them detected once, and around 47% sits in the top ten. Between the trimmed V and J ends, which lost 5 bases and 1 base, there was a span of 12 bases. Germline V gene sequence: CDR1 SGHAT, CDR2 FQNNGV. This CDR3 comprises 14 residues. This specimen comes from a study of T cells in Graves' hyperthyroidism and ophthalmopathy. Study-level results: The majority of expanded thyroid clonotypes above 0.001 also appeared in blood.

The sequence was obtained from a woman between 45 and 60 years old with Graves' hyperthyroidism. The chain uses TRBV11-2 and TRBJ2-7, with D unclear. Input material: blood. The CDR3 is CASSPRSWSYEQYF. CDR3 DNA sequence: TGTGCCAGCAGCCCCCGATCGTGGTCCTACGAGCAGTACTTC.